This T cell receptor beta chain was recorded in a study of blood T cell repertoires in COVID-19. On the study more broadly: Samples came from the United States, Italy and Spain, spanning acute and convalescent COVID-19. T cells, B-cell-depleted T cells, or PBMCs provided the cDNA or gDNA that served as material.

The CDR3 is 14 residues long. Germline V gene lookup returns CDR1 MNHEY and CDR2 SVGEGT. V lost 2 bases and J lost 2, with 10 bases in between. Study processing details: By means of reference gene primer amplification, nucleated cell counts were estimated. Only in-frame clones appear in the TCRdb table, and some are missing; sequencing was by immunoSEQ multiplex PCR. V and J calls and clone size are copied from that table; D and trimming were computed from the DNA. The sample consists of about 93,000 clones, 85% to 90% of them appearing once. Sequenced: peripheral blood. The chain links TRBV6-2 or TRBV6-3 to TRBJ2-7; D not resolved. This TCR derives from a human donor with active COVID-19. The donor label of this sample is uncertain. The CDR3 loop is CASSYPTETYEQYF. CDR3 DNA: TGTGCCAGCAGTTACCCGACGGAGACCTACGAGCAGTACTTC.